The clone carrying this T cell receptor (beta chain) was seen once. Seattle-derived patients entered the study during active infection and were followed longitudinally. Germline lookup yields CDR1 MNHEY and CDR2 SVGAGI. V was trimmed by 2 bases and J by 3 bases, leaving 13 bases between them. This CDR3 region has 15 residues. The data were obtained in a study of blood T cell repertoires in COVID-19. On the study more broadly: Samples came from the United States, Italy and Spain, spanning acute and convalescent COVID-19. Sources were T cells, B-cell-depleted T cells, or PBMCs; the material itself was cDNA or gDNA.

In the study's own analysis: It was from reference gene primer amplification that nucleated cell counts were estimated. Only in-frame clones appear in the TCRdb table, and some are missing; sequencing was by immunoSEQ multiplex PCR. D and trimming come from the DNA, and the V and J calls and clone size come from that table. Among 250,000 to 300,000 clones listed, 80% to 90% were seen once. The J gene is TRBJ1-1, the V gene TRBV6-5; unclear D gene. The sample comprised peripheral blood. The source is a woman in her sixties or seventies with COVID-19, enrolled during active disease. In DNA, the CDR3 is TGTGCCAGCAGTTACGTCAGTGCCCTCTACACTGAAGCTTTCTTT. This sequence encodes CASSYVSALYTEAFF.